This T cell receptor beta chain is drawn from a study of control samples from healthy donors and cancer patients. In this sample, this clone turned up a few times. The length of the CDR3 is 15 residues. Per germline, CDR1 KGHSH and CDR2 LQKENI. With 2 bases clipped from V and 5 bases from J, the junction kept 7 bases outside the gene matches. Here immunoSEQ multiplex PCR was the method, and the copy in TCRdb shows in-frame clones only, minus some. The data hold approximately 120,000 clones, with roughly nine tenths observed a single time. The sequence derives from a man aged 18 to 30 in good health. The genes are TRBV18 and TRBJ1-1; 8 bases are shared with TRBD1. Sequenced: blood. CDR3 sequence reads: CASSPEDRGGTEAFF. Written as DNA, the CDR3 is TGTGCCAGCTCACCAGAAGACAGGGGAGGTACTGAAGCTTTCTTT.